This T cell receptor beta chain originates from a study of cytomegalovirus exposure and HLA in healthy donors. Findings and limits, study-wide: When a later analysis was performed, an Asian-associated ancestry cluster reportedly had fewer N-insertions than the approximately 700-donor mean.

V gave up 7 bases and J gave up 4 bases; unmatched junction bases: 8. The CDR3 length is 15 residues. Germline lookup yields CDR1 MNHNY and CDR2 SVGAGI (reference sequence). Comment on this clone: Its antigen is currently unknown.

Use of 60 Vbeta and 13 Jbeta primers characterized the PCR. Assay: immunoSEQ multiplex PCR; the TCRdb copy retains only in-frame clones and omits some. The sample consists of about 170,000 clones, over 65% of them appearing once. The chain joins TRBV6-6 to TRBJ2-1; TRBD1 matches 9 bases. The receptor's source is a woman in her twenties or thirties in good health and CMV-seropositive. Material for sequencing was PBMCs. This CDR3 reads CASNRPGTGYNEQFF. CDR3 DNA sequence: TGTGCCAGCAACCGTCCCGGGACAGGGTACAATGAGCAGTTCTTC.